This T cell receptor beta chain derives from a study of T cell repertoires in cytomegalovirus infection. Study-wide context: TCR beta signatures that were public indicated CMV infection and matching HLA type.

In TCRdb, the reads were re-called with MiXCR into one record per CDR3 protein. Among hundreds of thousands of distinct CDR3 sequences listed, about 44% were seen once. Points on this clonotype: Its antigen is still unknown.

There are 15 residues in the CDR3. V dropped 5 bases and J dropped 0 bases, with 11 bases sitting between them. Germline CDR1 and CDR2: LNHDA and SQIVND (reference sequence). The material was cultured PBMCs, obtained from culture after CMV antigen stimulation. The rearrangement uses TRBV19 and TRBJ1-5; D perhaps matches TRBD1 (6 bases). The sequence was collected from a human donor in good health (CMV status not recorded). Some clones in this sample may be carry-over from other donors' samples. The CDR3 spells CASSDRIYSNQPQHF. Here the CDR3 DNA reads TGTGCCAGTAGTGACAGGATCTATAGCAATCAGCCCCAGCATTTT.